Each of the 8 T cell receptor beta chains below was sequenced from the same sample in a study of human T cells and chemical hapten exposure (dated by TCRdb to about 2021). This specimen's time point label, per the study, means: patch test 1, 2 weeks after DPC sensitization. What this sample's treatment or condition label stands for: therapeutic diphenylcyclopropenone sensitization with weekly scalp DPC. The receptor library was made with RACE. Sequencing relied on a NextSeq 500. TCRdb ran its own pipeline on the public reads, namely fastp trimming at Q25 and MiXCR clone calling, and kept in-frame beta chains. Identical CDR3 proteins give one entry, which carries the most common genes and DNA. The sample table holds under 200,000 distinct CDR3 sequences, of which approximately 14% were seen once. About 1.7% of the sample is taken by the ten largest. The sample was whole blood, taken in connection with sensitization to the hapten diphenylcyclopropenone (DPC). Every receptor here comes from a woman in her twenties or thirties with alopecia areata. Some clones in this sample may be carry-over from other donors' samples.

This clonotype was seen at least ten times. The chain carries TRBV28 and TRBJ1-5; D is ambiguous. This CDR3 spans 14 amino acids. Trimming removed 6 bases from V and 0 bases from J, with 9 bases in between. CDR1 and CDR2 from the germline V gene are MDHEN and SYDVKM. CDR3 loop: CASRTLNSNQPQHF. The CDR3 nucleotides read TGTGCCAGCAGAACATTGAATAGCAATCAGCCCCAGCATTTT.

This chain joins TRBV4-1 and TRBJ1-6, with 10 bases lining up with TRBD1. This CDR3 has 16 residues. The trim removed 2 bases at V and 9 bases at J, leaving 7 bases unmatched. Germline CDR1 MGHRA, CDR2 YSYEKL. The CDR3 protein is CASSQRDRGYGSPLHF. DNA for the CDR3: TGCGCCAGCAGCCAAAGGGACAGGGGATATGGTTCACCCCTCCACTTT.

The rearrangement joins TRBV18 to TRBJ1-4, with a possible D match to TRBD1 (5 bases). V lost 5 bases and J 0 bases, leaving 10 bases between the germline ends. The germline gives CDR1 KGHSH, CDR2 LQKENI. This CDR3 has 15 amino acids. This chain's CDR3 is CASSAQTATNEKLFF. The CDR3 nucleotides are TGTGCCAGCTCAGCTCAGACAGCAACTAATGAAAAACTGTTTTTT.

The chain combines TRBV20-1 with TRBJ1-1; no definite D call. The germline CDR1 and CDR2 sequences are DFQATT and SNEGSKA (reference sequence). The CDR3 runs to 12 residues. The V and J ends lost 1 base and 1 base respectively, with 4 bases between them. DNA of the CDR3: TGCAGTGCTAGAGCGTGGAACACTGAAGCTTTCTTT. Translating it yields CSARAWNTEAFF.

This sequence joins TRBV19 and TRBJ2-7; 8 positions match TRBD1. The J segment lost 7 bases and the V segment lost 7 bases, leaving 18 bases of the junction unmatched. The CDR3 sequence is 16 residues long. Germline CDR1 is LNHDA and CDR2 is SQIVND (reference sequence). The CDR3 nucleotides read TGTGCCAGTACCCCGGGACAGGACGATCCTGGCGGAGAGCAGTACTTC. Its protein is CASTPGQDDPGGEQYF.

The chain couples TRBV20-1 to TRBJ2-3, with 10 bases matching TRBD2. The germline V gene has CDR1 DFQATT and CDR2 SNEGSKA (reference sequence). CDR3 length: 14 amino acids. V shed 3 bases and J 4 bases; nucleotides not matched to a gene: 4. CDR3 loop: CSASQRGGADTQYF. Written as DNA, the CDR3 is TGCAGTGCTAGTCAGCGGGGGGGTGCAGATACGCAGTATTTT.

In its sample, this clonotype was seen once. The genes are TRBV20-1 and TRBJ1-2; D perhaps matches TRBD1 (6 bases). This CDR3 comprises 11 residues. Deletions cut 3 bases from V and 8 bases from J, with 10 bases between. Germline V CDR1 and CDR2: DFQATT, SNEGSKA (reference sequence). CDR3 sequence: CSARKGDGYTF. The CDR3 region has the DNA TGCAGTGCTAGGAAGGGGGACGGCTACACCTTC.

This clonotype was seen a handful of times. This sequence joins TRBV9 and TRBJ1-3, with D uncertain. Germline-derived CDR1 and CDR2 are SGDLS and YYNGEE. V lost 1 base to trimming and J lost 0 bases, with 14 bases between them. CDR3 length equals 17 residues. CDR3 coding DNA: TGTGCCAGCAGCGTAAGCTCCAGTACCGCCTCTGGAAACACCATATATTTT. It yields the protein CASSVSSSTASGNTIYF. Together with reference TRBV9 and TRBJ1-3, the CDR3 gives the full variable domain: DSGVTQTPKHLITATGQRVTLRCSPRSGDLSVYWYQQSLDQGLQFLIQYYNGEERAKGNILERFSAQQFPDLHSELNLSSLELGDSALYFCASSVSSSTASGNTIYFGEGSWLTVV.